Presented here are 8 T cell receptor beta chains from one specimen sequenced in a study of blood T cells in healthy people across ages (dated by TCRdb to between 2015 and 2017). Library method: 5' RACE. A second PCR of about 7 to 12 cycles was performed with a sample-barcoded 5' primer and a J-beta primer mix. TCRdb reprocessing: public reads trimmed at Q25 with fastp, clones called with MiXCR, in-frame beta chains kept. Each record represents a unique CDR3 protein, reported with the most common genes and DNA among its rows. The sample table holds 1,800,000 or so distinct CDR3 sequences, of which roughly two fifths were seen once. Approximately 22% of the sample comes from the top ten. Sequenced material: blood. These receptors were collected from a human donor in good health.

The genes are TRBV4-3 and TRBJ1-6; a weak D match, TRBD1 (5 bases). The CDR3 consists of 15 residues. Trimming shortened V by 5 bases and J by 10 bases, and 18 bases separated the two germline ends. Germline V gives CDR1 LGHNA, CDR2 YSLEER. The DNA for the CDR3 is TGCGCCAGCAGCACACAGGTCACAAATGGGTCACCCCTCCACTTT. Encoded protein: CASSTQVTNGSPLHF.

The chain uses TRBV6-6 and TRBJ1-1; maybe TRBD1 (6 bases). Trimming took 6 bases from V and 3 from J, leaving 14 bases between them. The CDR3 is 14 residues long. Germline V CDR1 and CDR2: MNHNY, SVGAGI (reference sequence). DNA for the CDR3: TGTGCCAGCAGGACCAGGGGAGTGGACACTGAAGCTTTCTTT. Translating it yields CASRTRGVDTEAFF.

This clonotype was found a few times. V is TRBV27 and J is TRBJ1-4, with TRBD1 matching 7 bases. V lost 6 bases and J lost 7; bases outside the gene matches: 5. The germline gives CDR1 MNHEY, CDR2 SMNVEV (reference sequence). The length of the CDR3 is 13 residues. In DNA, the CDR3 is TGTGCCAGCAGCAAGACAGGGCCTGAAAAACTGTTTTTT. Its translation: CASSKTGPEKLFF.

The chain couples TRBV12-3 or TRBV12-4 to TRBJ2-7; D call uncertain. The germline V and J ends were trimmed by 8 bases and 3 bases, with 11 bases remaining between them. The CDR3 is 12 residues long. This chain's CDR3 is CASGSSLYEQYF. The DNA for the CDR3 is TGTGCCAGCGGCAGTTCTCTCTACGAGCAGTACTTC.

The CDR3 loop reads CASSILRDRGFYGYTF. CDR3 nucleotides: TGTGCCAGCAGCATCCTCCGGGACAGGGGCTTCTATGGCTACACCTTC. The chain combines TRBV7-9 with TRBJ1-2; TRBD1 agrees at 10 bases. V shed 5 bases and J 4 bases; nucleotides not matched to a gene: 10. CDR3 size: 16 residues. CDR1 and CDR2 from the germline V gene are SEHNR and FQNEAQ (reference sequence).

This clonotype was seen more than once but under ten times. This chain joins TRBV6-2 or TRBV6-3 and TRBJ2-7; tentative D call: TRBD2 (6 bases). The CDR3 covers 14 residues. Trimming shortened V by 6 bases and J by 2 bases, and 14 bases separated the two germline ends. Germline CDR1 MNHEY, CDR2 SVGEGT. This chain's CDR3 is CASREEGAPYEQYF. The DNA for the CDR3 is TGTGCCAGCAGAGAGGAGGGAGCCCCCTACGAGCAGTACTTC.

This clonotype occurred a few times. The chain uses TRBV5-6 and TRBJ2-7; weak D call: TRBD1 (5 bases). The end of the DNA aligns better with TRBJ2-5, so the J call may be wrong. This CDR3 region has 16 residues. CDR1 and CDR2 from the germline V gene are SGHDT and YYEEEE. The CDR3 DNA reads as TGTGCCAGCAGCCGCATCGCGGAAGGGGCGACGGAGACCCAGTACTTC. It specifies CASSRIAEGATETQYF.

V and J are TRBV29-1 and TRBJ1-1; no clear D gene. V shed 4 bases and J shed 3 bases, with 12 bases lying between them. The CDR3 length is 13 residues. In germline, CDR1 is SQVTM, CDR2 ANQGSEA. The CDR3 DNA sequence: TGCAGCGTTGCGCGAGCCCCCTACACTGAAGCTTTCTTT. It encodes CSVARAPYTEAFF.